This T cell receptor (beta chain) was sequenced in a study of blood T cell repertoires in COVID-19 (TCRdb year 2020). About the investigation overall: Collaborator samples came from the United States, Italy and Spain and covered acute and convalescent phases of COVID-19. The material from the prospective study consisted of cDNA or gDNA derived from T cells, B-cell-depleted T cells, or PBMCs. Subjects who had been exposed to COVID-19, were actively infected with it, or had recovered from it provided the deeply sampled blood TCRbeta repertoires that made up the dataset. The sample metadata nearly always contained a de-identified subject ID, COVID-19 status, age in years and sex. Where HLA class I and class II types were available, the types were taken from metadata supplied by the sample provider, not from assay-based typing. A freely available public database, intended as a resource for researchers studying the immune response to SARS-CoV-2, is where the repertoires were released. The samples were drawn from two sources: the first 160 participants of the ongoing ImmuneRACE study, and 950 to 1,500 subjects contributed by 6 global collaborators.

TCRbeta CDR3 regions were amplified from genomic DNA by means of the immunoSEQ Assay, a bias-controlled multiplex PCR. The paper's processing steps were these. The number of nucleated cells in each sample was estimated from the amplification of reference gene primers within the assay. To quantify the absolute abundance of each unique TCRbeta CDR3 rearrangement, sequence reads were collapsed and filtered. For each sample, productive Simpson clonality was calculated by taking the square root of Simpson's diversity index across productive rearrangements. TCRdb obtained this table from immuneACCESS and retained in-frame rearrangements with V and J assigned. These tables miss some clones; where compared with another copy, unresolved V genes account for less than half of the shortfall, and the remainder is unexplained. V and J calls and clone size are copied from that table; D and trimming were computed from the DNA. The sample records approximately 290,000 clones, about four fifths of which are singletons. The ten largest clonotypes hold 15% to 18% of the sample.

What the study reported, not specific to this receptor: Clinical and demographic metadata were provided uncurated, with the amount varying by source and participant.

As for this clone: The antigen it binds to is not known. Base qualities are missing; no much larger clone stands one base away.

One collaborating source in Seattle enrolled patients during active infection and followed them longitudinally through the course of disease. The collaborating institutions used their own protocols to collect whole blood in K2EDTA tubes. Collaborator samples were shipped for TCRbeta analysis as frozen whole blood, isolated PBMCs, or DNA extracted from either sample type. This TCR was sampled from a person aged 65 to 85 with COVID-19, enrolled during active disease. The sample consisted of peripheral blood.

The CDR3 sequence is CASSPRSGTGTARGGYTF. DNA sequence: TGTGCCAGCTCACCCAGAAGTGGGACAGGGACCGCTCGAGGTGGCTACACCTTC. This sequence uses TRBV18 and TRBJ1-2, and TRBD1 matches 9 of the central bases. From cysteine to phenylalanine, the CDR3 is 18 amino acids long. The CDR3 DNA has 54 bases and is translated from base 1. The germline V gene encodes CDR1 KGHSH and CDR2 LQKENI. Trimming removed 3 bases from V and 7 bases from J; the gene matches leave 18 bases unexplained.